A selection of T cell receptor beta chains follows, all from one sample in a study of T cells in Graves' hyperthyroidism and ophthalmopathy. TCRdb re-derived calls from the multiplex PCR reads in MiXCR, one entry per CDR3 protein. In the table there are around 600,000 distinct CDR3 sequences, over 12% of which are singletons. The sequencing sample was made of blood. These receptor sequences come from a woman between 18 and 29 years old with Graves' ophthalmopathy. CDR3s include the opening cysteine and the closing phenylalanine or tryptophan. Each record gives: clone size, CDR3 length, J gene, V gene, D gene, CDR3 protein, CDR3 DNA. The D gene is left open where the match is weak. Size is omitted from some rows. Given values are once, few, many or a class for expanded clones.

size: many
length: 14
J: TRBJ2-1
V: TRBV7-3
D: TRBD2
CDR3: CASSSSGRGDEQFF
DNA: TGTGCCAGCAGCTCAAGCGGGAGGGGTGATGAGCAGTTCTTC

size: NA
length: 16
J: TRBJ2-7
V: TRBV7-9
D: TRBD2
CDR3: CASSFLRGRDLREQYF
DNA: TGTGCCAGCAGCTTCCTTCGGGGGAGGGACCTACGAGAGCAGTACTTC

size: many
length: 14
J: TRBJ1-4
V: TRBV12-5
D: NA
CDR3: CASGQTATNEKLFF
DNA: TGTGCTAGTGGCCAGACAGCAACTAATGAAAAACTGTTTTTT

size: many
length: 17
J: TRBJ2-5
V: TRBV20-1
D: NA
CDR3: CSARDGQRAGGVETQYF
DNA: TGCAGTGCTAGAGATGGCCAGCGGGCAGGGGGTGTTGAGACCCAGTACTTC

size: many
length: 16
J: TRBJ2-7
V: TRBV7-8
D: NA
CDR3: CASSLTEALAAYEQYF
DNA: TGTGCCAGCAGCCTCACCGAAGCCCTAGCTGCCTACGAGCAGTACTTC

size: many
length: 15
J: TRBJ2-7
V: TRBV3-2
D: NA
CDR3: CASSPWAAMTYEQYF
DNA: TGTGCCAGCAGCCCCTGGGCAGCGATGACCTACGAGCAGTACTTC

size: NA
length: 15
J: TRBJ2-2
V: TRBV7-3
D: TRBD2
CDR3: CASSLNAGDHGELFF
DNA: TGTGCCAGCAGCCTGAATGCGGGGGATCACGGGGAGCTGTTTTTT

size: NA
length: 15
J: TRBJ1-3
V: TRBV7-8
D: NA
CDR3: CASSLYQADGNTIYF
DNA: TGTGCCAGCAGCTTATATCAGGCGGATGGAAACACCATATATTTT

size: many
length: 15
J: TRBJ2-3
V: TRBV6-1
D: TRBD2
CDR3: CASTSGLANTDTQYF
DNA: TGTGCCAGCACCTCGGGACTAGCGAACACAGATACGCAGTATTTT

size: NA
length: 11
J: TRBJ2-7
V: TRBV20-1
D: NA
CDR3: CSAGIDYEQHF
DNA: TGCAGTGCCGGTATAGACTACGAGCAGCACTTC

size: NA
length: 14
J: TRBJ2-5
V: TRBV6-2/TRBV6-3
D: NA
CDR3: CASSYYSGAETQYF
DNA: TGTGCCAGCAGTTACTACTCGGGGGCCGAGACCCAGTACTTC